The 18 T cell receptor beta chains below come from one sample, sequenced in a study of blood T cell repertoires in COVID-19. TCRdb's copy holds only in-frame clones and misses some; the assay was immunoSEQ multiplex PCR. This sample carries roughly 280,000 clones, approximately 90% of them seen once, and the ten largest clones take roughly 4%. Input material: PBMCs or T cells enriched from blood (not recorded which). These receptors came from a woman in her twenties or thirties with acute COVID-19.

The chain couples TRBV28 to TRBJ2-7; D is uncertain. Trimming removed 6 bases from V and 1 base from J, with 10 bases in between. CDR3 length: 13 amino acids. CDR1 MDHEN and CDR2 SYDVKM come from the germline V gene. The DNA of the CDR3 is TGTGCCAGCAGGGAGTCGGGTTCCTACGAGCAGTACTTC. It translates to CASRESGSYEQYF.

J is TRBJ2-1 and V is TRBV28; maybe TRBD1 (5 bases). Germline-derived CDR1 and CDR2 are MDHEN and SYDVKM. Trimming removed 6 bases from V and 9 bases from J, with 15 bases in between. This CDR3 is 13 amino acids long. CDR3 sequence: CASRRTSLREQFF. The DNA of the CDR3 is TGTGCCAGCAGAAGGACATCCCTCCGTGAGCAGTTCTTC.

V and J are TRBV4-1 and TRBJ2-5, with TRBD1 identical over 7 bases. Germline CDR1 and CDR2: MGHRA and YSYEKL. The CDR3 has 16 residues. Trimming cost V 1 base and J 4 bases; bases outside gene matches: 9. CDR3 nucleotides: TGCGCCAGCAGCCAAGCTGGGCAGGGGGTAGGAGAGACCCAGTACTTC. Amino acid sequence: CASSQAGQGVGETQYF.

CDR3 in DNA: TGTGCCAGCTCACCAGTTGAGAGCCGCTTGAACACTGAAGCTTTCTTT. Residues: CASSPVESRLNTEAFF. The chain has TRBV18 and TRBJ1-1; D gene unclear. Trimming took 2 bases from V and 0 from J, leaving 13 bases between them. The CDR3 loop spans 16 amino acids. The germline CDR1 and CDR2 sequences are KGHSH and LQKENI. Looking up the rest from reference TRBV18 and TRBJ1-1 gives the full variable domain: NAGVMQNPRHLVRRRGQEARLRCSPMKGHSHVYWYRQLPEEGLKFMVYLQKENIIDESGMPKERFSAEFPKEGPSILRIQQVVRGDSAAYFCASSPVESRLNTEAFFGQGTRLTVV.

This sequence joins TRBV30 and TRBJ2-7; maybe TRBD1 (6 bases). Germline assignment: CDR1 GTSNPN and CDR2 SVGIG (reference sequence). Trimming cost V 4 bases and J 7 bases, with 17 bases left between them. The CDR3 runs to 13 residues. The CDR3 sequence: CAWMLRGTREQYF. CDR3 DNA: TGTGCCTGGATGTTGAGGGGGACGCGTGAGCAGTACTTC.

The chain carries TRBV5-4 and TRBJ2-7, with 11 bases identical to TRBD2. The ends lost 4 bases at V and 3 bases at J; junction bases unmatched: 9. This CDR3 is 16 amino acids long. The germline V gene encodes CDR1 SGHNT and CDR2 YYREEE (reference sequence). CDR3 nucleotide sequence: TGTGCCAGCAGCATTACCGGGACTAGCGGATACTACGAGCAGTACTTC. It is translated as CASSITGTSGYYEQYF.

The rearrangement links TRBV12-5 to TRBJ2-1, with 8 nucleotides matching TRBD1. CDR3 length: 15 residues. The germline V gene encodes CDR1 LGHNT and CDR2 FRNRAP. Trimming took 6 bases from V and 9 from J; bases not matched to a gene: 13. The CDR3 here is CASGDNGQGAVEQFF. CDR3 bases: TGTGCTAGTGGCGATAACGGCCAGGGGGCGGTTGAGCAGTTCTTC.

V and J are TRBV7-8 and TRBJ2-1; 13 nucleotides align to TRBD2. Unmatched junction bases numbered 9, after V lost 6 bases and J lost 4 bases. The CDR3 extends over 17 amino acids. Germline CDR1 reads SGHVS; CDR2 reads FQNEAQ. The CDR3 nucleotides read TGTGCCAGCAGATATGGGACTAGCGGGGCCAAATACAATGAGCAGTTCTTC. Protein: CASRYGTSGAKYNEQFF.

This chain connects TRBV12-3 or TRBV12-4 to TRBJ2-5; TRBD1 is a possible D gene (6 bases). There are 13 residues in the CDR3. The V end was cut by 6 bases, the J end by 1 base, with 9 bases between. For the CDR3, the DNA is TGTGCCAGCAGCGGGACAAGCCAAGAGACCCAGTACTTC. Protein: CASSGTSQETQYF.

The CDR3 DNA follows: TGTGCCAGCAGCTTGGACCCTAGTGACACCATATATTTT. Its translation: CASSLDPSDTIYF. V is TRBV5-4 and J is TRBJ1-3; D is unresolved. Germline CDR1 reads SGHNT; CDR2 reads YYREEE (reference sequence). CDR3 length equals 13 residues. The V end lost 0 bases, the J end lost 8 bases, and 9 bases lay between the germline ends.

This clone was recorded a few times. The sample has other DNA sequences that encode this CDR3 too. The chain combines TRBV28 with TRBJ1-1, with 8 bases matching TRBD1. The CDR3 spans 13 residues. Germline lookup yields CDR1 MDHEN and CDR2 SYDVKM. V lost 6 bases and J lost 5; bases outside the gene matches: 5. Here the CDR3 reads CASRFTGGTEAFF. In DNA, the CDR3 is TGTGCCAGCAGATTTACAGGGGGAACTGAAGCTTTCTTT.

V gene TRBV2 combines with J gene TRBJ2-1; D is uncertain. The ends were cut back, 3 bases at V and 9 bases at J, with 6 bases in the middle. This CDR3 has 11 residues. Germline values: CDR1 SNHLY, CDR2 FYNNEI. CDR3 sequence: CASSDPPEQFF. CDR3 sequence (DNA): TGTGCCAGCAGTGATCCTCCTGAGCAGTTCTTC.

This chain connects TRBV2 to TRBJ2-6; D gene unclear. Germline CDR1 SNHLY, CDR2 FYNNEI. Between the trimmed V and J ends, which lost 2 bases and 0 bases, there was a span of 5 bases. This CDR3 region has 15 residues. CDR3 sequence (DNA): TGTGCCAGCAGTGAACACGGCTCTGGGGCCAACGTCCTGACTTTC. Translating gives CASSEHGSGANVLTF.

V usage is TRBV19 and J usage is TRBJ2-4, with a tentative D call TRBD1 (6 bases). V lost 5 bases, J lost 15 bases, and 29 bases lay in between. The CDR3 extends over 16 amino acids. Germline V gene data show CDR1 as LNHDA and CDR2 as SQIVND (reference sequence). CDR3 sequence (DNA): TGTGCCAGTAGTTCCCCCTATGGGGGCAGGGGCGACGCTTGGTACTTC. Protein product: CASSSPYGGRGDAWYF.

V usage is TRBV28 and J usage is TRBJ1-4; 9 positions match TRBD1. Unmatched junction bases numbered 7, after V lost 6 bases and J lost 5 bases. CDR1 is MDHEN and CDR2 is SYDVKM in the germline V gene. The CDR3 is made up of 15 amino acids. CDR3 sequence: CASSPVTGGNEKLFF. CDR3 in DNA: TGTGCCAGCAGCCCAGTGACAGGGGGAAATGAAAAACTGTTTTTT.

This chain connects TRBV9 to TRBJ1-5; D unclear. The CDR3 has 15 amino acids. The germline V gene encodes CDR1 SGDLS and CDR2 YYNGEE. Trimming took 3 bases from V and 3 from J, leaving 13 bases between them. The CDR3 here is CASSAAGTSNQPQHF. CDR3 bases: TGTGCCAGCAGCGCCGCAGGAACCTCCAATCAGCCCCAGCATTTT.

The V gene is TRBV4-1, the J gene TRBJ2-1; 12 nucleotides align to TRBD2. This CDR3 region has 17 residues. Trimming took 0 bases from V and 7 from J; bases not matched to a gene: 7. Germline CDR1 is MGHRA and CDR2 is YSYEKL. This CDR3 reads CASSQDRRLAGDNEQFF. CDR3 nucleotides: TGCGCCAGCAGCCAAGATAGGCGACTAGCGGGAGATAATGAGCAGTTCTTC.

The V call is TRBV18, the J call TRBJ2-1; TRBD2 matches 9 bases. This CDR3 is built from 15 residues. The V and J ends lost 0 bases and 8 bases, in that order; junction bases with no gene match: 5. Germline lookup yields CDR1 KGHSH and CDR2 LQKENI. Written as DNA, the CDR3 is TGTGCCAGCTCACCACCGGCGGGAGGGATCTATGAGCAGTTCTTC. Its translation is CASSPPAGGIYEQFF.